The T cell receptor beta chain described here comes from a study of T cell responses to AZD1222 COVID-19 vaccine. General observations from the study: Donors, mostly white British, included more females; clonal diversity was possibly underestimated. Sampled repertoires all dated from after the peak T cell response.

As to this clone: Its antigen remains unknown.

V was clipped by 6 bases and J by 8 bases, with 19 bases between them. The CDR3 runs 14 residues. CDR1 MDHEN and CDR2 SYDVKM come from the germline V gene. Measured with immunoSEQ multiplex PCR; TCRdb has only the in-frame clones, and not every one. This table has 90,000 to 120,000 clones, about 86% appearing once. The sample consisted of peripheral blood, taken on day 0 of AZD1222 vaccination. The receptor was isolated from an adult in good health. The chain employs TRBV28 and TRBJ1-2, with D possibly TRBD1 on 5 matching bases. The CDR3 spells CASSRGGAAAGYTF. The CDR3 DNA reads TGTGCCAGCAGCCGAGGTGGGGCCGCGGCCGGCTACACCTTC.